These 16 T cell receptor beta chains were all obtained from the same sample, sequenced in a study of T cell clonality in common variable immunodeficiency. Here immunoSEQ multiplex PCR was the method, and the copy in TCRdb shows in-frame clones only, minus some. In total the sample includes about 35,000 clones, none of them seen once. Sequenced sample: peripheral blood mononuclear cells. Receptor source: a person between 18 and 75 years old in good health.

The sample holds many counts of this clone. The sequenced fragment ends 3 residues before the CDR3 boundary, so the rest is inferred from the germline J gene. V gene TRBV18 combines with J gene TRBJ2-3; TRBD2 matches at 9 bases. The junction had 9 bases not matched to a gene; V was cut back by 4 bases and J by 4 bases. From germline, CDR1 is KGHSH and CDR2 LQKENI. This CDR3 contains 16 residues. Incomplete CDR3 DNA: TGTGCCAGCTCACTTGACCCGGGACTAGCTTCAGATACG. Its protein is CASSLDPGLASDT. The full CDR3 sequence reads CASSLDPGLASDTQYF.

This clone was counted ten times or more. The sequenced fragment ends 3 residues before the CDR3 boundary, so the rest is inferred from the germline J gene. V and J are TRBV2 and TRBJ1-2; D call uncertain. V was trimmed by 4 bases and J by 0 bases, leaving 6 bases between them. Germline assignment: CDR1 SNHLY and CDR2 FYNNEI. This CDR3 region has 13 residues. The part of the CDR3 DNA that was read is TGTGCCAGCAGTGCCCGGGCTAACTATGGC. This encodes CASSARANYG. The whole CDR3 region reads CASSARANYGYTF.

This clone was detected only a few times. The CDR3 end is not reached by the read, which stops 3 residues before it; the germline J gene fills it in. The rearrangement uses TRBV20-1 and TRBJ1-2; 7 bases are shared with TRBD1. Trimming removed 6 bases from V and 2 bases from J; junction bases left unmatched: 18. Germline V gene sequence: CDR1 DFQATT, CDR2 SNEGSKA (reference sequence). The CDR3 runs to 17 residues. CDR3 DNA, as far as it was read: TGCAGTGCCCCGAGGCGGGACAGCCTACGAGCCAACTATGGC. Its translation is CSAPRRDSLRANYG. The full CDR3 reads CSAPRRDSLRANYGYTF.

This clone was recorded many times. The CDR3 here is CASSFPGTGGATTNEKLFF. CDR3 DNA (partial): TGTGCCAGCAGTTTTCCGGGGACAGGGGGCGCGACTACTAATGAAAAA. The J gene is TRBJ1-4, the V gene TRBV12-3 or TRBV12-4, with 12 bases identical to TRBD1. The CDR3 extends 3 residues past the end of the read, so its final part is completed from the germline J gene. There are 19 residues in the CDR3. With V trimmed by 3 bases and J by 2 bases, 10 bases remained unmatched.

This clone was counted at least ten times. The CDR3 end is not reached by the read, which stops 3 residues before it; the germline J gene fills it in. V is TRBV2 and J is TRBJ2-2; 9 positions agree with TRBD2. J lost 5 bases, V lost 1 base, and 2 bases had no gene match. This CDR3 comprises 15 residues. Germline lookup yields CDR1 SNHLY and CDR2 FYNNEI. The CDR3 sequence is CASSEGLAGTGELFF. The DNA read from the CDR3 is TGTGCCAGCAGTGAAGGGCTAGCGGGGACCGGGGAG.

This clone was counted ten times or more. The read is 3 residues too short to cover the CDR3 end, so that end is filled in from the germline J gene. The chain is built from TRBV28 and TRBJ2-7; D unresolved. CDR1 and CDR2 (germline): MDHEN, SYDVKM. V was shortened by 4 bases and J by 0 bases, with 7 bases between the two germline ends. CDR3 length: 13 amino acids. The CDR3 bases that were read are TGTGCCAGCAGTTACACGAACTCCTACGAG. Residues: CASSYTNSYE. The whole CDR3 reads CASSYTNSYEQYF. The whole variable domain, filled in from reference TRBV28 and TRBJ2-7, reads DVKVTQSSRYLVKRTGEKVFLECVQDMDHENMFWYRQDPGLGLRLIYFSYDVKMKEKGDIPEGYSVSREKKERFSLILESASTNQTSMYLCASSYTNSYEQYFGPGTRLTVT.

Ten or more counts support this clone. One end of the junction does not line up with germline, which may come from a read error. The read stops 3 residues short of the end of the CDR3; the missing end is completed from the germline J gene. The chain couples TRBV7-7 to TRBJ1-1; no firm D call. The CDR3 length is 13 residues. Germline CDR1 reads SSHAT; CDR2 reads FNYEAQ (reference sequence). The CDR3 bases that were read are TGTGCTAGCAGCCCAGGAATGAACACTGAA. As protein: CASSPGMNTE. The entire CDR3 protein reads CASSPGMNTEAFF.

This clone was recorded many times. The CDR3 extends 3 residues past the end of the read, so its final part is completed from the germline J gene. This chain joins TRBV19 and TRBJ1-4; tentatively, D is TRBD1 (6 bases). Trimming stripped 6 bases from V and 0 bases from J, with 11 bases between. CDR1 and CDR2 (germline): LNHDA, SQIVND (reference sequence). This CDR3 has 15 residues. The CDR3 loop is CASRGQGTTNEKLFF. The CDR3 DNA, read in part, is TGTGCCAGTAGGGGGCAGGGGACAACTAATGAAAAA.

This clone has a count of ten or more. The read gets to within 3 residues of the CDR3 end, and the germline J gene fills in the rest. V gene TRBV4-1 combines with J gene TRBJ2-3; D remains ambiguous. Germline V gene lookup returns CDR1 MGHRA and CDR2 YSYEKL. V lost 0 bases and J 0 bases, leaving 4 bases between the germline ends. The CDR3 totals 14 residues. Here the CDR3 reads CASSQEQSTDTQYF. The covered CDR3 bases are TGCGCCAGCAGCCAAGAACAGAGCACAGATACG.

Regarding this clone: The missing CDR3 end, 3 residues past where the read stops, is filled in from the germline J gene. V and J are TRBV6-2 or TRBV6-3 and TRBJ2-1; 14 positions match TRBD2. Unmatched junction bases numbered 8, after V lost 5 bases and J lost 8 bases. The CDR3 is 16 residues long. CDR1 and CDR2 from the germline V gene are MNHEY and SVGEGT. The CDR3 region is CASSRPGLAGVDEQFF. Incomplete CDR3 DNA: TGTGCCAGCAGTCGGCCGGGACTAGCGGGAGTGGATGAG.

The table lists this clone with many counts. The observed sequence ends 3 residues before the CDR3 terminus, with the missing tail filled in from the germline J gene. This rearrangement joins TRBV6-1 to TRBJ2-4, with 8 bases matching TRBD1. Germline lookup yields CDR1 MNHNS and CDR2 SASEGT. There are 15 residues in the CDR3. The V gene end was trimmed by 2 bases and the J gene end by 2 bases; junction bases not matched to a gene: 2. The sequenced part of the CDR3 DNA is TGTGCCAGCAGTGAATGGACAGGGTCCAAAAACATT. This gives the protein CASSEWTGSKNI. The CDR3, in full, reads CASSEWTGSKNIQYF.

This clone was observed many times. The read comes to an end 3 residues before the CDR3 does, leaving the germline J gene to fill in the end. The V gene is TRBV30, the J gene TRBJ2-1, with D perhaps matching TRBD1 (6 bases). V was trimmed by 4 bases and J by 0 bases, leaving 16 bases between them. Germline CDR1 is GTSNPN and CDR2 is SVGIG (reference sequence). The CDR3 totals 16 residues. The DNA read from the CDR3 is TGTGCCTGGACCCTGGGGGCCTCGAGCTCCTACAATGAG. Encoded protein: CAWTLGASSSYNE. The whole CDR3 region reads CAWTLGASSSYNEQFF. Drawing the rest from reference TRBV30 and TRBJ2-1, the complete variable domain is SQTIHQWPATLVQPVGSPLSLECTVEGTSNPNLYWYRQAAGRGLQLLFYSVGIGQISSEVPQNLSASRPQDRQFILSSKKLLLSDSGFYLCAWTLGASSSYNEQFFGPGTRLTVL.

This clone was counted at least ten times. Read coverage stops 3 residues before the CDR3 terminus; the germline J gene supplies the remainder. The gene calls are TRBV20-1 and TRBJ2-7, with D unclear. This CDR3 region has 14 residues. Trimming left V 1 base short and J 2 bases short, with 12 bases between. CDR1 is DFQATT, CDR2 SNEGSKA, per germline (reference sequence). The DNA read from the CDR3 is TGCAGTGCTAGAGCAGACTCGAGCCCCTACGAG. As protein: CSARADSSPYE. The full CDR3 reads CSARADSSPYEQYF.

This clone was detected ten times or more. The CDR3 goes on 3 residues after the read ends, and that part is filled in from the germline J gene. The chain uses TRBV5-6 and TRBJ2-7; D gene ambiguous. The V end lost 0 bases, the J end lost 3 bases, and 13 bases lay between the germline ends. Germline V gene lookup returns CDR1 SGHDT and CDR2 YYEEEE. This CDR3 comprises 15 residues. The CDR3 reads CASSLGAQNFYEQYF. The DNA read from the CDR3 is TGTGCCAGCAGCTTGGGGGCCCAAAATTTCTACGAG.

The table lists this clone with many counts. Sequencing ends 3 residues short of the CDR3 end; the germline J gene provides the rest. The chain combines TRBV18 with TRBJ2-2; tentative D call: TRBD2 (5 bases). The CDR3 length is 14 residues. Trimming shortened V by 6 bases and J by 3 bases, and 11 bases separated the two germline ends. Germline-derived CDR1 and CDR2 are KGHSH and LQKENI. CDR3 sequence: CASSSTGDTGELFF. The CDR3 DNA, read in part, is TGTGCCAGCTCGTCCACCGGGGACACCGGGGAG.

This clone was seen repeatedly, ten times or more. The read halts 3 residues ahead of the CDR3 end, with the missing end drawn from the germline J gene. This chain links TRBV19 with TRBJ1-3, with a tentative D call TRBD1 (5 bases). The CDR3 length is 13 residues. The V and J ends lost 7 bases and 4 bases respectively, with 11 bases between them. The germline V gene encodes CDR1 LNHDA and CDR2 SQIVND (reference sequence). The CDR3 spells CASIPTAGNTIYF. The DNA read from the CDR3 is TGTGCCAGTATCCCGACAGCGGGAAACACC.